This T cell receptor (beta chain) emerged from a study of T cell repertoires in cytomegalovirus infection. From germline, CDR1 is SNHLY and CDR2 FYNNEI. The CDR3 totals 14 residues. Trimming took 7 bases from V and 5 from J; bases not matched to a gene: 8. Notes on the study in general: HLA-C-restricted CMV-specific TCR beta clonotypes were dominant in the ex vivo response.

TCRdb re-analysed the reads in MiXCR, keeping a single row per CDR3 protein. The sample lists around 340,000 distinct CDR3 sequences, just under 30% seen once, with around 20% in the top ten. A note on this clonotype: The antigen remains undetermined.

The TCR was taken from a human donor in good health (CMV status not recorded). Some clones in this sample may be carry-over from other donors' samples. The material was cultured PBMCs, obtained from culture after CMV antigen stimulation. This chain joins TRBV2 and TRBJ2-7, with TRBD1 matching over 10 bases. The CDR3 region is CASKPGQGYHEQYF. The CDR3 coding sequence is TGTGCCAGCAAACCGGGACAGGGGTACCACGAGCAGTACTTC.